These 12 T cell receptor beta chains were all obtained from the same sample, sequenced in a study of T cell responses to AZD1222 COVID-19 vaccine. Profiled with immunoSEQ multiplex PCR; TCRdb holds only in-frame clones, not every one. The sample contains about 180,000 clones, 75% to 90% of which appear only once. The specimen comprised peripheral blood, sampled 28 days after the second dose of the MenACWY control vaccine. These receptors were obtained from an adult who received the MenACWY meningococcal vaccine as a control.

The chain recombines TRBV6-5 with TRBJ1-5; D unclear. Trimming left V 6 bases short and J 3 bases short, with 6 bases between. The CDR3 sequence is 12 residues long. Looked up from germline, CDR1 is MNHEY and CDR2 is SVGAGI. The CDR3 loop is CASRQYNQPQHF. The CDR3 DNA follows: TGTGCCAGCAGACAGTACAATCAGCCCCAGCATTTT.

The rearrangement links TRBV5-1 to TRBJ1-1, with TRBD1 matching over 8 bases. The germline CDR1 and CDR2 sequences are SGHRS and YFSETQ. The CDR3 covers 14 residues. V gave up 4 bases and J gave up 1 base; unmatched junction bases: 3. CDR3 sequence reads: CASSAGTGNTEAFF. CDR3 nucleotide sequence: TGCGCCAGCAGCGCCGGGACAGGGAACACTGAAGCTTTCTTT.

The CDR3 DNA sequence: TGTGCCAGCAGCACCAGACACACAGAGGTCACAGATACGCAGTATTTT. The encoded protein is CASSTRHTEVTDTQYF. This chain links TRBV7-9 with TRBJ2-3, with D unresolved. This CDR3 region has 16 residues. Germline CDR1 reads SEHNR; CDR2 reads FQNEAQ (reference sequence). The ends were cut back, 5 bases at V and 2 bases at J, with 17 bases in the middle.

This clone came up a few times. The chain employs TRBV5-1 and TRBJ2-7; 12 nucleotides match TRBD1. V gave up 1 base and J gave up 7 bases; unmatched junction bases: 9. The CDR3 contains 16 residues. CDR1 and CDR2 from the germline V gene are SGHRS and YFSETQ. The CDR3 region has the DNA TGCGCCAGCAGCTTGCGGCCGGGACAGGGGGCTCAAGAGCAGTACTTC. Protein sequence: CASSLRPGQGAQEQYF.

This clone was seen more than once but under ten times. This chain joins TRBV10-1 and TRBJ1-5; D ambiguous. Germline CDR1 WNHNN, CDR2 SYGVQD (reference sequence). This CDR3 has 17 amino acids. Trimming stripped 9 bases from V and 3 bases from J, with 24 bases between. The CDR3 protein is CASIVPPSGEANQPQHF. The DNA for the CDR3 is TGCGCCAGTATCGTACCGCCTTCCGGGGAGGCCAATCAGCCCCAGCATTTT.

V is TRBV6-1 and J is TRBJ1-1; the match to TRBD1 covers 7 bases. The junction had 16 bases not matched to a gene; V was cut back by 1 base and J by 11 bases. Germline assignment: CDR1 MNHNS and CDR2 SASEGT. This CDR3 has 16 residues. This CDR3 is CASSEVAGGTSRGAFF. The CDR3 nucleotides are TGTGCCAGCAGTGAAGTAGCAGGGGGTACCTCCAGGGGGGCTTTCTTT.

The chain combines TRBV5-1 with TRBJ2-2; 9 bases fit TRBD1. The germline V gene has CDR1 SGHRS and CDR2 YFSETQ. V was pared by 4 bases and J by 3 bases, with 7 bases of the junction left unmatched. The CDR3 extends over 16 amino acids. The CDR3 coding sequence is TGCGCCAGCAGCCCGGACAGGGGTTTGGACACCGGGGAGCTGTTTTTT. Amino acids: CASSPDRGLDTGELFF.

The chain has TRBV27 and TRBJ2-3, with D hard to call. CDR1 and CDR2 from the germline V gene are MNHEY and SMNVEV (reference sequence). CDR3 length: 14 residues. V gave up 5 bases and J gave up 1 base, with 10 bases separating them. The CDR3, as DNA: TGTGCCAGCAGTCCTCCCACCCGCACAGATACGCAGTATTTT. Its protein product is CASSPPTRTDTQYF.

This CDR3 reads CASSTVAGGSTVADTQYF. The CDR3 DNA reads TGTGCCAGTAGTACGGTAGCGGGAGGCTCAACGGTAGCAGATACGCAGTATTTT. The chain uses TRBV19 and TRBJ2-3; 10 bases align to TRBD2. CDR1 and CDR2 from the germline V gene are LNHDA and SQIVND (reference sequence). J lost 4 bases, V lost 4 bases, and 14 bases had no gene match. The CDR3 is made up of 18 amino acids.

The CDR3, as DNA: TGTGCCAACTCGGACGGTCTGAGTTCACCCCTCCACTTT. Its protein product is CANSDGLSSPLHF. V and J are TRBV3-1 (or the pseudogene TRBV3-2) and TRBJ1-6; no firm D call. Germline CDR1 reads LGHDT; CDR2 reads YNNKEL (reference sequence). With 10 bases removed from V and 9 bases from J, the gap between germline ends came to 16 bases. The CDR3 has 13 amino acids.

The CDR3 nucleotides read TGTGCCAGCAGGATGGGCGGGACAGGGCTCTATGGCTACACCTTC. Its translation: CASRMGGTGLYGYTF. V gene TRBV13 combines with J gene TRBJ1-2; TRBD1 agrees at 9 bases. V gave up 6 bases and J gave up 4 bases; unmatched junction bases: 9. The CDR3 sequence is 15 residues long. The V gene's germline CDR1 is PRHDT and CDR2 FYEKMQ (reference sequence).

This chain uses TRBV5-1 with TRBJ2-5, with a weak D call TRBD1 (6 bases). The CDR3 has 14 amino acids. The ends were cut back, 4 bases at V and 5 bases at J, with 15 bases in the middle. Germline-derived CDR1 and CDR2 are SGHRS and YFSETQ. This CDR3 is CASSLGYRVETQYF. The CDR3 nucleotides are TGCGCCAGCAGCCTTGGATACAGGGTGGAGACCCAGTACTTC.